A single sample is the source of the 14 T cell receptor beta chains below, sequenced in a study of blood T cell repertoires in COVID-19. The data were produced by immunoSEQ multiplex PCR, yet TCRdb's version contains in-frame clones alone and is incomplete. This sample has more than 80,000 clones, with approximately 88% found just once. Input material: peripheral blood. These receptors were taken from a man aged 80 or over with acute or convalescent COVID-19.

The chain uses TRBV29-1 and TRBJ1-5; D may be TRBD1 (6 bases). The V gene lost 5 bases and the J gene lost 6 bases, with 14 bases spanning the gap. There are 13 residues in the CDR3. Germline CDR1 and CDR2: SQVTM and ANQGSEA. CDR3 DNA: TGCAGCGTTTCACAGGGCTTCGGTCAGCCCCAGCATTTT. Translation gives CSVSQGFGQPQHF.

The V gene is TRBV18, the J gene TRBJ1-1; TRBD1 agrees at 8 bases. Germline trimming cut 4 bases from V and 5 bases from J; bases unmatched to any gene: 12. The germline V gene has CDR1 KGHSH and CDR2 LQKENI. There are 16 residues in the CDR3. This chain's CDR3 is CASSQDRGRLPTEAFF. CDR3 nucleotide sequence: TGTGCCAGCTCACAAGACAGGGGACGGCTGCCGACTGAAGCTTTCTTT. The whole variable domain, filled in from reference TRBV18 and TRBJ1-1, reads NAGVMQNPRHLVRRRGQEARLRCSPMKGHSHVYWYRQLPEEGLKFMVYLQKENIIDESGMPKERFSAEFPKEGPSILRIQQVVRGDSAAYFCASSQDRGRLPTEAFFGQGTRLTVV.

This chain connects TRBV19 to TRBJ1-1; D might be TRBD1 (5 bases). V lost 1 base and J 1 base, leaving 7 bases between the germline ends. The CDR3 loop spans 14 amino acids. Germline-derived CDR1 and CDR2 are LNHDA and SQIVND (reference sequence). CDR3 sequence: CASSIGDRNTEAFF. The CDR3 nucleotides read TGTGCCAGTAGTATAGGTGACAGGAACACTGAAGCTTTCTTT.

The chain employs TRBV5-4 and TRBJ2-2, with 11 bases fitting TRBD1. This CDR3 contains 15 residues. With V trimmed by 3 bases and J by 8 bases, 6 bases remained unmatched. CDR1 and CDR2 (germline): SGHNT, YYREEE (reference sequence). CDR3 coding DNA: TGTGCCAGCAGCTCCCGGGACAGGGGGGAAGGGGAGCTGTTTTTT. The encoded protein is CASSSRDRGEGELFF.

The chain combines TRBV10-3 with TRBJ2-7; no clear D gene. The CDR3 is made up of 15 amino acids. From germline, CDR1 is ENHRY and CDR2 SYGVKD. V was trimmed by 2 bases and J by 0 bases, leaving 11 bases between them. The CDR3 reads CAISEGSLSSYEQYF. The CDR3 bases are TGTGCCATCAGTGAGGGTAGCTTAAGCTCCTACGAGCAGTACTTC.

This chain connects TRBV12-5 to TRBJ1-3; no clear D. CDR3 length equals 16 residues. Germline CDR1 is LGHNT and CDR2 is FRNRAP. V lost 1 base, J lost 4 bases, and 14 bases lay in between. The CDR3 region is CASGLGTPGAGNTIYF. The CDR3 DNA sequence: TGTGCTAGTGGTTTGGGTACCCCGGGAGCCGGAAACACCATATATTTT.

J is TRBJ2-4 and V is TRBV5-1; D unresolved. Trimming stripped 0 bases from V and 1 base from J, with 5 bases between. This CDR3 contains 14 residues. Looked up from germline, CDR1 is SGHRS and CDR2 is YFSETQ. The DNA of the CDR3 is TGCGCCAGCAGCTTGGAACTGGCCAAAAACATTCAGTACTTC. It codes for CASSLELAKNIQYF. Looking up the rest from reference TRBV5-1 and TRBJ2-4 gives the full variable domain: KAGVTQTPRYLIKTRGQQVTLSCSPISGHRSVSWYQQTPGQGLQFLFEYFSETQRNKGNFPGRFSGRQFSNSRSEMNVSTLELGDSALYLCASSLELAKNIQYFGAGTRLSVL.

This clone was recorded only once. This rearrangement joins TRBV7-9 to TRBJ2-3; D uncertain. The CDR3 is 14 residues long. From germline, CDR1 is SEHNR and CDR2 FQNEAQ (reference sequence). V was shortened by 4 bases and J by 0 bases, with 8 bases between the two germline ends. In DNA, the CDR3 is TGTGCCAGCAGCTCCCTCGGGAGCACAGATACGCAGTATTTT. It translates to CASSSLGSTDTQYF.

The V gene is TRBV2, the J gene TRBJ2-3; 8 bases are a match to TRBD2. Trimming cost V 8 bases and J 0 bases; bases outside gene matches: 1. The CDR3 runs 13 residues. Germline CDR1 is SNHLY and CDR2 is FYNNEI. CDR3 coding DNA: TGTGCCAGCCGGGGGGGGAGCACAGATACGCAGTATTTT. It encodes CASRGGSTDTQYF.

The chain couples TRBV20-1 to TRBJ1-1; no reliable D call. Germline V gene sequence: CDR1 DFQATT, CDR2 SNEGSKA (reference sequence). The CDR3 length is 10 residues. V lost 5 bases and J 4 bases, leaving 5 bases between the germline ends. The CDR3: CSAFFTEAFF. CDR3 sequence (DNA): TGCAGTGCTTTCTTCACTGAAGCTTTCTTT.

V and J are TRBV5-1 and TRBJ1-1; 7 nucleotides line up with TRBD1. Per the germline V gene, CDR1 is SGHRS and CDR2 is YFSETQ. CDR3 length: 13 amino acids. V shed 2 bases, J shed 4 bases, and the junction held 2 bases outside the gene matches. CDR3 sequence (DNA): TGCGCCAGCAGCTTACAGGGGCCCACTGAAGCTTTCTTT. Encoded protein: CASSLQGPTEAFF.

This chain links TRBV19 with TRBJ2-2, with 7 bases fitting TRBD1. V shed 10 bases, J shed 6 bases, and the junction held 5 bases outside the gene matches. The CDR3 is made up of 12 amino acids. CDR1 LNHDA and CDR2 SQIVND come from the germline V gene (reference sequence). CDR3 DNA: TGTGCCACACAGGGGTTCGCCGGGGAGCTGTTTTTT. Protein product: CATQGFAGELFF. Using reference TRBV19 and TRBJ2-2 for the parts outside the CDR3, the full variable domain is DGGITQSPKYLFRKEGQNVTLSCEQNLNHDAMYWYRQDPGQGLRLIYYSQIVNDFQKGDIAEGYSVSREKKESFPLTVTSAQKNPTAFYLCATQGFAGELFFGEGSRLTVL.

The genes are TRBV7-2 and TRBJ2-7, with TRBD2 identical over 7 bases. The V and J ends lost 5 bases and 4 bases, in that order; junction bases with no gene match: 8. CDR1 is SGHTA and CDR2 is FQGNSA in the germline V gene. The CDR3 spans 14 residues. This chain's CDR3 is CASSPQAGEYEQYF. The CDR3 nucleotides are TGTGCCAGCAGCCCTCAGGCGGGAGAGTACGAGCAGTACTTC. The full variable domain, with the rest looked up from reference TRBV7-2 and TRBJ2-7, is GAGVSQSPSNKVTEKGKDVELRCDPISGHTALYWYRQSLGQGLEFLIYFQGNSAPDKSGLPSDRFSAERTGGSVSTLTIQRTQQEDSAVYLCASSPQAGEYEQYFGPGTRLTVT.

The V call is TRBV5-1, the J call TRBJ1-5; D gene uncertain. Germline V gene lookup returns CDR1 SGHRS and CDR2 YFSETQ. This CDR3 comprises 15 residues. The ends were cut back, 5 bases at V and 2 bases at J, with 14 bases in the middle. DNA of the CDR3: TGCGCCAGCAGGTTAGGACTGAGAGGCAATCAGCCCCAGCATTTT. Translating gives CASRLGLRGNQPQHF.